A selection of T cell receptor beta chains follows, all from one sample in a study of control samples from healthy donors and cancer patients. Produced via immunoSEQ multiplex PCR; TCRdb's table is partial and in-frame only. Altogether 180,000 or so clones are present, 91% being singletons, with the ten largest covering roughly 1.6%. The sequenced material came from blood. Receptors were obtained from a woman aged 30 to 39 in good health. The CDR3 runs from the conserved cysteine through the conserved F or W. A D gene is named only where the DNA matches it firmly. Clone sizes are given selectively: once, few, many, or a class where the clone is expanded.

TGTGCCAGCAGTTCTTTTAGCGGGAGCTCCTACAATGAGCAGTTCTTC	CASSSFSGSSYNEQFF	TRBJ2-1	-	TRBD2	TRBV6-2/TRBV6-3
TGTGCCAGCAGTGACAGGACTAATTCACCCCTCCACTTT	CASSDRTNSPLHF	TRBJ1-6	-	-	TRBV6-4
TGTGCCAGCAGTGAGGACAGGGGATCCTACAATGAGCAGTTCTTC	CASSEDRGSYNEQFF	TRBJ2-1	-	TRBD1	TRBV6-1
TGTGCCAGCAGCTTAGATTCCCTTGGAGATACGCAGTATTTT	CASSLDSLGDTQYF	TRBJ2-3	-	-	TRBV11-3
TGTGCCAGCAGCCGACTAGCGGGGGGGATCACAGATACGCAGTATTTT	CASSRLAGGITDTQYF	TRBJ2-3	-	TRBD2	TRBV13
TGCGCCAGCAGCCAAGGAATAGCGGGAGGTGTTGGGGACACCGGGGAGCTGTTTTTT	CASSQGIAGGVGDTGELFF	TRBJ2-2	-	TRBD2	TRBV4-3
TGTGCCAGTAGTAAGGCTAGCGGAGTTGAGCAGTTCTTC	CASSKASGVEQFF	TRBJ2-1	-	TRBD2	TRBV19
TGCAGCGTTGAAGTGACAGGGCCCTATGGCTACACCTTC	CSVEVTGPYGYTF	TRBJ1-2	-	TRBD1	TRBV29-1
TGTGCCAGCAACCGACAGGGCGCTACGCAGTATTTT	CASNRQGATQYF	TRBJ2-3	-	TRBD1	TRBV6-5
TGTGCCAGCAGTGACTGCCCTAGCGGGGTCACAGATACGCAGTATTTT	CASSDCPSGVTDTQYF	TRBJ2-3	-	TRBD2	TRBV6-4
TGTGCCAGCAGCATAGAACCGGGACAGGGTCCGAACTATGGCTACACCTTC	CASSIEPGQGPNYGYTF	TRBJ1-2	-	TRBD1	TRBV6-2/TRBV6-3
TGTGCCAGCAGCTTAGGCCTCTCCGGCAATCAGCCCCAGCATTTT	CASSLGLSGNQPQHF	TRBJ1-5	-	-	TRBV11-2
TGTGCCAGCAGCAGGAACACTGAAGCTTTCTTT	CASSRNTEAFF	TRBJ1-1	-	-	TRBV13
TGTGCCATCAGTGAGTCGGGACTGACAGGCCAGCCCCAGCATTTT	CAISESGLTGQPQHF	TRBJ1-5	-	-	TRBV10-3
TGTGCCAGCAGTAGGTCAGGGCTTAATTCACCCCTCCACTTT	CASSRSGLNSPLHF	TRBJ1-6	-	-	TRBV6-5
TGCGCCAGCAGCCAAGCACTAGCGGGGTCCTACGAGCAGTACTTC	CASSQALAGSYEQYF	TRBJ2-7	-	TRBD2	TRBV4-1
TGCGCCAGCAGCTTCCAGGGGAGTAGCTCCTACGAGCAGTACTTC	CASSFQGSSSYEQYF	TRBJ2-7	-	-	TRBV5-1
TGTGCCAGCAGCTTCAGGACCTCTGGAAACACCATATATTTT	CASSFRTSGNTIYF	TRBJ1-3	-	-	TRBV7-9
TGCGCCAGCAGTGGGACAGGGGGAGTTGGAGGCTACACCTTC	CASSGTGGVGGYTF	TRBJ1-2	once	TRBD1	TRBV10-2
TGCAGTGCTAGGATGGTTAACGAGCAGTACTTC	CSARMVNEQYF	TRBJ2-7	-	-	TRBV20-1
TGTGCCAGCAGGCTTCAAAGCAATCAGCCCCAGCATTTT	CASRLQSNQPQHF	TRBJ1-5	once	-	TRBV6-5
TGCGCCAGCAGTGGTTTTGGGCCGAGCTCCTACGAGCAGTACTTC	CASSGFGPSSYEQYF	TRBJ2-7	-	-	TRBV10-2
TGTGCCAGCAGGTACGGACGGATGAACACTGAAGCTTTCTTT	CASRYGRMNTEAFF	TRBJ1-1	-	-	TRBV7-2
TGTGCCAGCAGGACGACAAGGAAGGGCTACACCTTC	CASRTTRKGYTF	TRBJ1-2	-	-	TRBV2
TGTGCCAGCTCCCCGACCGGGACGGGTAATTCACCCCTCCACTTT	CASSPTGTGNSPLHF	TRBJ1-6	-	-	TRBV18
TGTGCCAGCGGGCGCAATCAGCCCCAGCATTTT	CASGRNQPQHF	TRBJ1-5	-	-	TRBV6-5
TGTGCCAGCAGTTTGGGGGGGAACACTGAAGCTTTCTTT	CASSLGGNTEAFF	TRBJ1-1	-	-	TRBV28
TGTGCCAGCAGTGGACTAGCGGGAGGGAACAATGAGCAGTTCTTC	CASSGLAGGNNEQFF	TRBJ2-1	-	TRBD2	TRBV2
TGTGCCAGCAGCTCCGGGGAACCTTATGGCTACACCTTC	CASSSGEPYGYTF	TRBJ1-2	once	-	TRBV7-6
TGTGCCAGTAGAACTAGCGGGAGGGCCAATGAGCAGTTCTTC	CASRTSGRANEQFF	TRBJ2-1	-	TRBD2	TRBV19
TGCGCCAGCCATGACAGCACCTCTGGGGCCAACGTCCTGACTTTC	CASHDSTSGANVLTF	TRBJ2-6	-	-	TRBV6-5
TGTGCCAGCCGAGTAGTCCTAGCGGGTAATGAGCAGTTCTTC	CASRVVLAGNEQFF	TRBJ2-1	-	TRBD2	TRBV6-5
TGTGCCAGCAGTGTCGGGACGGCGAACACCGGGGAGCTGTTTTTT	CASSVGTANTGELFF	TRBJ2-2	once	-	TRBV2
TGTGCCAGCAGTAGTAGCGGGAGCTCCTACAATGAGCAGTTCTTC	CASSSSGSSYNEQFF	TRBJ2-1	once	TRBD2	TRBV6-4
TGTGCCAGCAGTGTCCGGGACAGGGGCCAAGAGACCCAGTACTTC	CASSVRDRGQETQYF	TRBJ2-5	-	TRBD1	TRBV25-1
TGCGCCAGCAGCCAAGGGTTAGGGGGGATGAACACTGAAGCTTTCTTT	CASSQGLGGMNTEAFF	TRBJ1-1	-	-	TRBV4-3
TGTGCCACCAGCAGAGCCCCCCGGGACATGGGGACCGGGGAGCTGTTTTTT	CATSRAPRDMGTGELFF	TRBJ2-2	-	-	TRBV15
TGTGCCAGCAGTTTATTTCCCGGAGGGCAGATCGAGCAGTACTTC	CASSLFPGGQIEQYF	TRBJ2-7	-	-	TRBV28
TGTGCCAGCAGCCCCGGACCGCACCGGGGAGCTGTTTTT	CASSPGPHRGAVF	TRBJ2-2	-	-	TRBV6-2/TRBV6-3
TGTGCCACCAGCGAAGGAAGGGACTCATCCTACGAGCAGTACTTC	CATSEGRDSSYEQYF	TRBJ2-7	-	-	TRBV15
TGTGCCAGCTCACCACCGATAAGGGTGAACACCGGGGAGCTGTTTTTT	CASSPPIRVNTGELFF	TRBJ2-2	-	-	TRBV18
TGCGCCAGCAGCCCGGTAGGGGGCTACGAGCAGTACTTC	CASSPVGGYEQYF	TRBJ2-7	once	-	TRBV5-1